This T cell receptor (beta chain) was sequenced in a study of blood T cell repertoires in COVID-19. Study details: Donors in the United States, Italy and Spain gave samples during acute or convalescent COVID-19.

How the authors handled the data: For nucleated cells, counts were estimated from reference gene primer amplification. Using immunoSEQ multiplex PCR, the repertoire was profiled, and TCRdb retains in-frame clones only, with some absent. The V and J calls and clone size come from that table; D and trimming were worked out from the DNA. Seen here are 200,000 to 300,000 clones, about nine tenths observed once, and the top ten hold roughly 0.8%. In germline, CDR1 is SGHVT, CDR2 SQSDAQ. V shed 2 bases and J shed 4 bases, with 20 bases lying between them. The CDR3 loop spans 17 amino acids. Seattle participants joined during active infection and were tracked over time.

The material sequenced was peripheral blood. This clonotype originated in a man aged 30 to 39 with COVID-19, enrolled during active disease. V is TRBV7-4 and J is TRBJ1-2; D is perhaps TRBD1 (6 bases). The CDR3 nucleotides read TGTGCCAGCAGCTTAAACGAGACAGGCTGTGTATGCTATGGCTACACCTTC. It yields the protein CASSLNETGCVCYGYTF. Full variable domain (remainder filled in from reference TRBV7-4 and TRBJ1-2): GAGVSQSPRYKVAKRGRDVALRCDSISGHVTLYWYRQTLGQGSEVLTYSQSDAQRDKSGRPSGRFSAERPERSVSTLKIQRTEQGDSAVYLCASSLNETGCVCYGYTFGSGTRLTVV.